Below are 16 T cell receptor beta chains sequenced from a single sample in a study of shared clonotypes between healthy human individuals. The protocol was immunoSEQ multiplex PCR, while the TCRdb copy is restricted to in-frame clones and leaves out a portion. Among about 2.4 million clones listed, 80% to 95% were seen once. Material for sequencing was naive CD4+ T cells from PBMCs. As for subset: CD45RA+ positively selected. These receptors originate from a man younger than 35 in good health. Some clones in this sample may be carry-over from other donors' samples.

The count of this clone is one. The chain recombines TRBV19 with TRBJ1-2; D is unresolved. The CDR3 is made up of 14 amino acids. The germline gives CDR1 LNHDA, CDR2 SQIVND (reference sequence). Trimming removed 5 bases from V and 0 bases from J, with 10 bases in between. The CDR3 spells CASSASLANYGYTF. The CDR3 region has the DNA TGTGCCAGTAGTGCAAGTCTAGCTAACTATGGCTACACCTTC.

This chain connects TRBV9 to TRBJ2-1, with 11 bases fitting TRBD1. The junction had 4 bases not matched to a gene; V was cut back by 0 bases and J by 5 bases. This CDR3 contains 16 residues. Germline lookup yields CDR1 SGDLS and CDR2 YYNGEE. The CDR3 DNA follows: TGTGCCAGCAGCGTAGCAGGGACAGGGGGGGACAATGAGCAGTTCTTC. Translated, it gives CASSVAGTGGDNEQFF.

The chain is built from TRBV6-4 and TRBJ2-1, with a weak D call TRBD1 (5 bases). CDR1 and CDR2 (germline): MRHNA, SNTAGT. V was cut by 6 bases and J by 8 bases, with 17 bases left in between. This CDR3 region has 14 residues. CDR3 nucleotide sequence: TGTGCCAGCAGCCCGGACACGGCGCAGGATGAGCAGTTCTTC. Translation gives CASSPDTAQDEQFF.

The chain is built from TRBV28 and TRBJ2-4; D tentatively reads TRBD1 or TRBD2 (5 bases each). The CDR3 loop spans 14 amino acids. The V and J ends lost 5 bases and 6 bases respectively, with 14 bases between them. CDR1 is MDHEN, CDR2 SYDVKM, per germline. The CDR3 DNA reads TGTGCCAGCAGTCTGACAGCGGCGGGAAACATTCAGTACTTC. Its translation is CASSLTAAGNIQYF.

The chain has TRBV28 and TRBJ2-4, with a tentative D call TRBD2 (5 bases). V was trimmed by 7 bases and J by 5 bases, leaving 12 bases between them. The CDR3 has 13 residues. Germline V gene sequence: CDR1 MDHEN, CDR2 SYDVKM. CDR3 in amino acids: CASTLPAENIQYF. The CDR3 coding sequence is TGTGCCAGCACCCTCCCAGCGGAAAACATTCAGTACTTC.

This rearrangement joins TRBV28 to TRBJ2-3; 11 positions match TRBD2. CDR1 is MDHEN, CDR2 SYDVKM, per germline. The CDR3 has 14 residues. V trimming: 10 bases; J trimming: 2 bases; junction bases outside the gene matches: 5. CDR3 bases: TGTGCCACCGGGACTAGCGGCTACACAGATACGCAGTATTTT. Its translation is CATGTSGYTDTQYF.

V usage is TRBV2 and J usage is TRBJ2-6; 8 bases line up with TRBD2. Germline loops: CDR1 SNHLY, CDR2 FYNNEI. Trimming cost V 6 bases and J 1 base; bases outside gene matches: 8. CDR3 length equals 17 residues. CDR3: CASSFSGRGSGANVLTF. CDR3 sequence (DNA): TGTGCCAGCAGCTTCAGCGGGAGAGGGTCTGGGGCCAACGTCCTGACTTTC.

This clone was recorded only once. The chain combines TRBV4-2 with TRBJ2-5; 12 nucleotides agree with TRBD2. The ends lost 0 bases at V and 5 bases at J; junction bases unmatched: 16. Germline V gene sequence: CDR1 LGHNA, CDR2 YNFKEQ. The CDR3 consists of 20 residues. The DNA of the CDR3 is TGTGCCAGCAGCCAAGATCCCCCCAGGAGACTAGCGGGAGTAATCGAGACCCAGTACTTC. Encoded protein: CASSQDPPRRLAGVIETQYF.

The rearrangement links TRBV28 to TRBJ1-3, with D possibly being TRBD1 (5 bases). There are 16 residues in the CDR3. V lost 7 bases, J lost 4 bases, and 20 bases lay in between. Germline V lookup: CDR1 MDHEN, CDR2 SYDVKM. CDR3 sequence reads: CASTLVGGGLGNTIYF. CDR3 DNA: TGTGCCAGCACCCTGGTGGGGGGAGGACTAGGAAACACCATATATTTT.

This clone has just one count. The J gene is TRBJ2-7, the V gene TRBV28; D possibly uses TRBD1 or TRBD2 (6 bases each). Germline V gene data show CDR1 as MDHEN and CDR2 as SYDVKM. The CDR3 runs to 14 residues. V gave up 9 bases and J gave up 0 bases, with 15 bases separating them. CDR3 sequence (DNA): TGTGCCAGTCAGGGGACTTCAAGCTCCTACGAGCAGTACTTC. Translating gives CASQGTSSSYEQYF.

The chain joins TRBV6-5 to TRBJ2-7; 9 bases align to TRBD1. Germline CDR1 reads MNHEY; CDR2 reads SVGAGI. The CDR3 is 15 amino acids. Losses at the gene ends were 0 bases for V and 3 bases for J; bases not matched to a gene: 3. The CDR3 loop is CASSYSGQGHYEQYF. The CDR3 bases are TGTGCCAGCAGTTACTCGGGACAGGGACACTACGAGCAGTACTTC.

This chain links TRBV5-1 with TRBJ1-4; TRBD1 is a possible D gene (6 bases). The CDR3 sequence is 15 residues long. The V end lost 4 bases, the J end lost 2 bases, and 12 bases lay between the germline ends. Germline CDR1 and CDR2: SGHRS and YFSETQ. CDR3 nucleotide sequence: TGCGCCAGCAGCACTGGACAGCCCACTAATGAAAAACTGTTTTTT. Amino acids: CASSTGQPTNEKLFF.

V usage is TRBV25-1 and J usage is TRBJ2-2; D call uncertain. From germline, CDR1 is MGHDK and CDR2 SYGVNS. The CDR3 runs to 15 residues. V lost 5 bases and J lost 0, with 10 bases in between. CDR3 sequence reads: CASSLSQPNTGELFF. The CDR3 DNA reads as TGTGCCAGCAGTTTAAGCCAGCCGAACACCGGGGAGCTGTTTTTT. The full variable domain, in which reference TRBV25-1 and TRBJ2-2 provide the parts outside the CDR3, is EADIYQTPRYLVIGTGKKITLECSQTMGHDKMYWYQQDPGMELHLIHYSYGVNSTEKGDLSSESTVSRIRTEHFPLTLESARPSHTSQYLCASSLSQPNTGELFFGEGSRLTVL.

This clone was found once. V usage is TRBV10-3 and J usage is TRBJ2-1; 7 bases line up with TRBD2. Trimming removed 4 bases from V and 4 bases from J; junction bases left unmatched: 7. Germline V gene sequence: CDR1 ENHRY, CDR2 SYGVKD. The CDR3 covers 15 residues. The CDR3 coding sequence is TGTGCCATCAGTGGCAGCGGGACGTTATACAATGAGCAGTTCTTC. Its protein product is CAISGSGTLYNEQFF.

This chain connects TRBV28 to TRBJ1-4, with unresolved D. CDR3 length: 15 residues. V was trimmed by 2 bases and J by 0 bases, leaving 7 bases between them. Germline CDR1 and CDR2: MDHEN and SYDVKM. The CDR3 here is CASSLEVATNEKLFF. CDR3 coding DNA: TGTGCCAGCAGTTTAGAAGTGGCAACTAATGAAAAACTGTTTTTT. The entire variable domain, with the rest obtained from reference TRBV28 and TRBJ1-4, is as follows: DVKVTQSSRYLVKRTGEKVFLECVQDMDHENMFWYRQDPGLGLRLIYFSYDVKMKEKGDIPEGYSVSREKKERFSLILESASTNQTSMYLCASSLEVATNEKLFFGSGTQLSVL.

This clone was counted a single time. J is TRBJ2-7 and V is TRBV5-1; 12 bases fit TRBD1. Germline-derived CDR1 and CDR2 are SGHRS and YFSETQ. The CDR3 contains 15 residues. Trimming cost V 4 bases and J 3 bases; bases outside gene matches: 5. The CDR3 DNA follows: TGCGCCAGCAGCCGGGGGACAGGGGGCGGCTACGAGCAGTACTTC. As protein: CASSRGTGGGYEQYF.